This T cell receptor beta chain was sequenced in a study of human thymus T cells. A remark on this clone: The antigen remains undetermined.

The source of the thymus tissue was resections taken during corrective heart surgery. Having corrective surgery for congenital heart defects, healthy Finnish infants were the ones who donated. The CDR3 sequence is 15 residues long. This table comes from immunoSEQ multiplex PCR, and its TCRdb copy is limited to in-frame clones, with some not included. Of about 130,000 clones listed, around 94% are singletons. Points from the study as a whole: Related research described strongly overlapping thymic repertoires in unrelated people. Thymic and blood repertoires seemed to favor certain V and J genes.

The clonotype comes from a boy under two years old with a congenital heart defect but otherwise immunologically healthy. V usage is TRBV21-1 and J usage is TRBJ2-2; the table's D call, TRBD1, has no DNA check behind it. TRBV21-1 is a pseudogene. What was sequenced was thymus tissue. The CDR3 nucleotides are TGTGCCAGCAGCAAACCCCGGACAGGGGGGGTGGAGCTGTTTTTT. It encodes CASSKPRTGGVELFF.